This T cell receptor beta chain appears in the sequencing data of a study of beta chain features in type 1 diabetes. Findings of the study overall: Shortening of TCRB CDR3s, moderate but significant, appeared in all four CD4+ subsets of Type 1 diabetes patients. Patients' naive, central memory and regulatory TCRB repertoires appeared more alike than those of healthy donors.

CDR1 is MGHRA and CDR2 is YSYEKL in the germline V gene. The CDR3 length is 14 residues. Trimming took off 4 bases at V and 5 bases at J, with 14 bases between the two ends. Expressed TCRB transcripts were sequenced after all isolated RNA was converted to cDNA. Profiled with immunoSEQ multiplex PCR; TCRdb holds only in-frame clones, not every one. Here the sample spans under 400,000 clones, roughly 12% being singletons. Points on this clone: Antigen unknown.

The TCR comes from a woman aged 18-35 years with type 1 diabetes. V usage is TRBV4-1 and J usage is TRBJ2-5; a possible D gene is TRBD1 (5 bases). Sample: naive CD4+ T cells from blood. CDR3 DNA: TGCGCCAGCAGCCGTATCAAGGGGCAGGAGACCCAGTACTTC. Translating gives CASSRIKGQETQYF.